This T cell receptor (beta chain) was profiled in a study of cytomegalovirus exposure and HLA in healthy donors. The germline V gene has CDR1 SGHVS and CDR2 FQNEAQ. Trimming took 5 bases from V and 0 from J; bases not matched to a gene: 9. The CDR3 is made up of 17 amino acids. Primers included in the PCR were 60 Vbeta and 13 Jbeta primers. In the source study's methods: Later work found 80 million or so unique TCR beta chains, with roughly 11 million shared. Clones were read by immunoSEQ multiplex PCR, and TCRdb kept only the in-frame ones, dropping some. D and trimming were read from the DNA, whereas the V and J calls and clone size are those reported in that table. The repertoire includes roughly 31,000 clones, about 64% of them detected once, and roughly two fifths sits in the top ten. To note about this clone: Its antigen is undetermined.

Findings of the study overall: Earlier results showed most TCR beta V segments being productive about 90% or about 30% of the time. Most observed TCR sequences were rare, whereas some public TCRs were detected in many donors. It was reportedly the case that the classifier diagnosed cytomegalovirus status with high specificity and sensitivity.

This TCR came from a male donor in good health and CMV-seropositive. This rearrangement joins TRBV7-8 to TRBJ2-1; TRBD2 matches at 8 bases. Material for sequencing was PBMCs. CDR3: CASSSSGDARSYNEQFF. CDR3 coding DNA: TGTGCCAGCAGCAGTAGCGGGGACGCCCGCTCCTACAATGAGCAGTTCTTC.